This is a list of T cell receptor beta chains from one sample in a study of T cell changes during pregnancy in multiple sclerosis. Assay used: immunoSEQ multiplex PCR; TCRdb lists only in-frame clones, some missing. The top ten clones hold more than 2% of a sample with about 60,000 clones, 90% of them seen once. The specimen was peripheral blood, collected in the second trimester of pregnancy. The receptors come from a female donor in good health, enrolled as a control in a pregnancy study. Each CDR3 is given with its conserved first and last residue. Each record gives: J gene, V gene, clone size, D gene, CDR3 DNA, CDR3 protein. D genes are given only for firm matches. Clone size, where shown, is once, few, many, or a class for clones that have expanded.

j_call: TRBJ2-1; v_call: TRBV13; clone_size: .; d_call: TRBD2; cdr3_nt: TGTGCCAGCAGATTAGCGGGAGTTGACTACAATGAGCAGTTCTTC; cdr3_aa: CASRLAGVDYNEQFF
j_call: TRBJ2-1; v_call: TRBV5-8; clone_size: .; d_call: TRBD1; cdr3_nt: TGTGCCAGCAGCCTCAACCAGGACAGGGTGAATAATGAGCAGTTCTTC; cdr3_aa: CASSLNQDRVNNEQFF
j_call: TRBJ1-2; v_call: TRBV15; clone_size: .; d_call: TRBD1; cdr3_nt: TGTGCCACCAGCCGACCGACAGGGTCTAGCTATGGCTACACCTTC; cdr3_aa: CATSRPTGSSYGYTF
j_call: TRBJ2-3; v_call: TRBV9; clone_size: .; d_call: .; cdr3_nt: TGTGCCAGCAGCGTTCAGGGGCCTCCAGATACGCAGTATTTT; cdr3_aa: CASSVQGPPDTQYF
j_call: TRBJ1-1; v_call: TRBV20-1; clone_size: few; d_call: .; cdr3_nt: TGCAGTGCTAGCCGGGTTTCCGAAGCTTTCTTT; cdr3_aa: CSASRVSEAFF
j_call: TRBJ2-4; v_call: TRBV5-1; clone_size: .; d_call: .; cdr3_nt: TGCGCCAGCAGCTTGGAGGCTAGCAGAGCCAAAAACATTCAGTACTTC; cdr3_aa: CASSLEASRAKNIQYF
j_call: TRBJ2-2; v_call: TRBV27; clone_size: .; d_call: TRBD2; cdr3_nt: TGTGCCAGCAGCCTCCCCGGACTAGCGGGAGGGCCTTACACCGGGGAGCTGTTTTTT; cdr3_aa: CASSLPGLAGGPYTGELFF
j_call: TRBJ2-4; v_call: TRBV11-2; clone_size: .; d_call: TRBD2; cdr3_nt: TGTGCCAGCAGCTTAATATCGGGACTAGCAATTCAGTACTTC; cdr3_aa: CASSLISGLAIQYF
j_call: TRBJ1-5; v_call: TRBV28; clone_size: .; d_call: .; cdr3_nt: TGTGCCAGCAGTTTTAGGGGGATAAATCAGCCCCAGCATTTT; cdr3_aa: CASSFRGINQPQHF
j_call: TRBJ2-3; v_call: TRBV28; clone_size: .; d_call: TRBD1; cdr3_nt: TGTGCCAGCAGTGCCGCCAGCCAGGGGGCAGATACGCAGTATTTT; cdr3_aa: CASSAASQGADTQYF
j_call: TRBJ2-7; v_call: TRBV21-1; clone_size: .; d_call: .; cdr3_nt: TGTGCCAGCAGGTGGGGACAGCGGTGCTACGAGCAGTACTTC; cdr3_aa: CASRWGQRCYEQYF
j_call: TRBJ2-7; v_call: TRBV4-1; clone_size: .; d_call: TRBD1; cdr3_nt: TGCGCCAGCAGCCAAGATGGGGACAGGTCCTTATACGAGCAGTACTTC; cdr3_aa: CASSQDGDRSLYEQYF
j_call: TRBJ2-3; v_call: TRBV18; clone_size: .; d_call: .; cdr3_nt: TGTGCCAGCTCACTTTCCTACACAGATACGCAGTATTTT; cdr3_aa: CASSLSYTDTQYF
j_call: TRBJ1-2; v_call: TRBV30; clone_size: .; d_call: .; cdr3_nt: TGTGCCCAGAGGGGGACGGTAGACTATGGCTACACCTTC; cdr3_aa: CAQRGTVDYGYTF
j_call: TRBJ2-7; v_call: TRBV15; clone_size: .; d_call: TRBD1; cdr3_nt: TGTGCCACCAGTGCGGCAGGGGGCTACGAGCAGTACTTC; cdr3_aa: CATSAAGGYEQYF
j_call: TRBJ1-1; v_call: TRBV5-4; clone_size: .; d_call: TRBD1; cdr3_nt: TGTGCCAGCACCCCGGGACAGGCGCCTGAAGCTTTCTTT; cdr3_aa: CASTPGQAPEAFF
j_call: TRBJ2-6; v_call: TRBV7-7; clone_size: .; d_call: TRBD1; cdr3_nt: TGTGCTAGCAGCCCAGGACAGGGGGCTTATGGGGCCAACGTCCTGACTTTC; cdr3_aa: CASSPGQGAYGANVLTF
j_call: TRBJ2-4; v_call: TRBV30; clone_size: .; d_call: .; cdr3_nt: TGTGCCTGGAGAGAAACAGATACGGCCAAAAACATTCAGTACTTC; cdr3_aa: CAWRETDTAKNIQYF
j_call: TRBJ2-1; v_call: TRBV5-1; clone_size: .; d_call: TRBD2; cdr3_nt: TGCGCCAGCAGCTTGGGATGGACTAGCGGGAGTAATGAGCAGTTCTTC; cdr3_aa: CASSLGWTSGSNEQFF
j_call: TRBJ1-2; v_call: TRBV5-6; clone_size: .; d_call: .; cdr3_nt: TGTGCCAGCAGCTTGGGAGGCACCCTGAACTATGGCTACACCTTC; cdr3_aa: CASSLGGTLNYGYTF
j_call: TRBJ1-5; v_call: TRBV6-5; clone_size: .; d_call: TRBD1; cdr3_nt: TGTGCCAGCAGAAAGCGGACAGGAAGCAGCCAGCCCCAGCATTTT; cdr3_aa: CASRKRTGSSQPQHF
j_call: TRBJ2-1; v_call: TRBV5-1; clone_size: once; d_call: TRBD2; cdr3_nt: TGCGCCAGCAGCTTGGAGGGACTAGCGTCATCCAATGAGCAGTTCTTC; cdr3_aa: CASSLEGLASSNEQFF
j_call: TRBJ1-2; v_call: TRBV4-1; clone_size: .; d_call: TRBD1; cdr3_nt: TGCGCCAGCAGCCAAAACTCTAACAGGGGGCAAAGCTATGGCTACACCTTC; cdr3_aa: CASSQNSNRGQSYGYTF
j_call: TRBJ2-1; v_call: TRBV27; clone_size: .; d_call: TRBD1; cdr3_nt: TGTGCCAGCAGTTTATCTTCGACAGGGAGCCAGTTCTTC; cdr3_aa: CASSLSSTGSQFF
j_call: TRBJ1-1; v_call: TRBV19; clone_size: .; d_call: TRBD1; cdr3_nt: TGTGCCAGTAGTATAATAGGGGGGACAGGGGCAGGGAACACTGAAGCTTTCTTT; cdr3_aa: CASSIIGGTGAGNTEAFF
j_call: TRBJ1-2; v_call: TRBV29-1; clone_size: many; d_call: .; cdr3_nt: TGCAGCGTTGAAGAAGCCCCTAGCGGGGACTATGGCTACACCTTC; cdr3_aa: CSVEEAPSGDYGYTF
j_call: TRBJ2-7; v_call: TRBV29-1; clone_size: .; d_call: TRBD2; cdr3_nt: TGCAGCGCCGTTAGCGGGAGCTCTTACGAGCAGTACTTC; cdr3_aa: CSAVSGSSYEQYF
j_call: TRBJ1-1; v_call: TRBV27; clone_size: .; d_call: .; cdr3_nt: TGTGCCAGCAGGAAACAGGGCTTGAACACTGAAGCTTTCTTT; cdr3_aa: CASRKQGLNTEAFF
j_call: TRBJ2-7; v_call: TRBV27; clone_size: .; d_call: .; cdr3_nt: TGTGCCAGCAGTTCGGGACACCAGCCTACCTACGAGCAGTACTTC; cdr3_aa: CASSSGHQPTYEQYF